This T cell receptor (beta chain) stems from a study of regulatory T cells in long-lasting Graves disease. Time point in this sample: newly diagnosed GD, antithyroid drugs for less than 3 months. PBMC-extracted RNA yielded the TCR library. Both iRepertoire HTBI primers and Arm-PCR of CDR3 regions were used to build the TCR beta libraries. MiXCR, applied by TCRdb to the multiplex PCR reads, yields one record per CDR3 protein. The sample holds hundreds of thousands of distinct CDR3 sequences, 13% seen once. The V end lost 2 bases, the J end lost 8 bases, and 18 bases lay between the germline ends. The germline CDR1 and CDR2 sequences are MNHEY and SVGAGI. The CDR3 contains 15 residues. This same sample was also taken into another study, of T cells in Graves' hyperthyroidism and ophthalmopathy. That investigation notes: RT-PCR in the first round (using the HTBI primer set) targeted the TCR CDR3.

The sequencing here drew on peripheral blood mononuclear cells (PBMCs), taken at new diagnosis, from a patient treated with antithyroid drugs. This TCR was sampled from a man aged 25 to 40 with Graves disease. This chain connects TRBV6-5 to TRBJ1-2; D may be TRBD1 (6 bases). CDR3 sequence: CASSYTDSRPGGYTF. The DNA for the CDR3 is TGTGCCAGCAGTTACACGGACAGTCGGCCGGGGGGCTACACCTTC.